The 5 T cell receptor beta chains below were found in one sample sequenced in a study of cytomegalovirus exposure and HLA in healthy donors. Primers included in the PCR were 60 Vbeta and 13 Jbeta primers. Sequencing used immunoSEQ multiplex PCR; TCRdb keeps in-frame clones, though not all of them. The repertoire consists of roughly 170,000 clones, with about four fifths occurring once and the leading ten covering 6.5% to 8.5%. The sequencing input was PBMCs. The source is a man younger than 45 in good health and CMV-seropositive.

The chain combines TRBV7-9 with TRBJ2-5; 7 bases agree with TRBD2. V shed 7 bases and J 2 bases; nucleotides not matched to a gene: 4. The CDR3 spans 13 residues. Germline CDR1 and CDR2: SEHNR and FQNEAQ (reference sequence). The CDR3 loop reads CASNRAGQETQYF. CDR3 DNA sequence: TGTGCCAGCAACAGAGCGGGGCAAGAGACCCAGTACTTC. Drawing the rest from reference TRBV7-9 and TRBJ2-5, the complete variable domain is DTGVSQNPRHKITKRGQNVTFRCDPISEHNRLYWYRQTLGQGPEFLTYFQNEAQLEKSRLLSDRFSAERPKGSFSTLEIQRTEQGDSAMYLCASNRAGQETQYFGPGTRLLVL.

V usage is TRBV5-4 and J usage is TRBJ2-5; TRBD2 might be the D (7 bases). CDR1 SGHNT and CDR2 YYREEE come from the germline V gene (reference sequence). Trimming left V 4 bases short and J 4 bases short, with 17 bases between. This CDR3 contains 15 residues. The DNA of the CDR3 is TGTGCCAGCAGCATTGGCCAGGGGAGGGCAGAGACCCAGTACTTC. This gives the protein CASSIGQGRAETQYF.

This sequence joins TRBV5-4 and TRBJ1-3; a possible D gene is TRBD1 (6 bases). CDR1 and CDR2 (germline): SGHNT, YYREEE (reference sequence). The CDR3 consists of 15 residues. The germline V and J ends were trimmed by 4 bases and 4 bases, with 15 bases remaining between them. CDR3 loop: CASSTVGGPGNTIYF. The CDR3 DNA reads as TGTGCCAGCAGCACCGTCGGGGGGCCGGGAAACACCATATATTTT.

The chain links TRBV7-2 to TRBJ1-2; 8 bases line up with TRBD1. CDR1 is SGHTA and CDR2 is FQGNSA in the germline V gene. The CDR3 has 15 amino acids. The J segment lost 1 base and the V segment lost 5 bases, leaving 6 bases of the junction unmatched. The CDR3 spells CASSTGTGHNYGYTF. The CDR3 nucleotides read TGTGCCAGCAGCACCGGGACAGGTCATAACTATGGCTACACCTTC.

This chain links TRBV7-3 with TRBJ2-3; D possibly corresponds to TRBD2 (7 bases). Deletions cut 0 bases from V and 6 bases from J, with 22 bases between. The CDR3 consists of 18 residues. Germline V CDR1 and CDR2: SGHTA, FQGTGA. The CDR3 DNA reads TGTGCCAGCAGCTTAACGTCGAGGGGGAGGACTAGGACCGATACGCAGTATTTT. This encodes CASSLTSRGRTRTDTQYF. The variable domain in full, completed from reference TRBV7-3 and TRBJ2-3, reads GAGVSQTPSNKVTEKGKYVELRCDPISGHTALYWYRQSLGQGPEFLIYFQGTGAADDSGLPNDRFFAVRPEGSVSTLKIQRTERGDSAVYLCASSLTSRGRTRTDTQYFGPGTRLTVL.